This T cell receptor (beta chain) was recovered during a study of shared clonotypes between healthy human individuals. The study, taken as a whole, reports: Only blood was sampled; tissue repertoires likely differ. When compared with the clonotypes that were shared by all four sorted-subset donors, the non-shared clonotypes turned out to have lower generation probabilities.

The length of the CDR3 is 16 residues. Germline values: CDR1 LNHDA, CDR2 SQIVND (reference sequence). Trimming removed 3 bases from V and 1 base from J; junction bases left unmatched: 3. As concerns this clone: The target antigen is unknown.

Sequencing used immunoSEQ multiplex PCR; TCRdb keeps in-frame clones, though not all of them. The sample consists of hundreds of thousands of clones, more than 70% of them appearing once. Source material: memory CD4+ T cells sorted from blood. Documented subset: CD45RA-negative fraction. The clonotype was recovered from a woman aged 25 to 39 in good health. V and J are TRBV19 and TRBJ2-7, with 13 positions matching TRBD2. The CDR3 region is CASSILLAGGSYEQYF. The CDR3 nucleotides read TGTGCCAGTAGTATCCTACTAGCGGGGGGGTCCTACGAGCAGTACTTC.